These T cell receptor beta chains were read from a single sample in a study of blood T cells in healthy people across ages. TCRdb reprocessed the 5' RACE reads via MiXCR and lists one record per CDR3 protein. The sample holds about 840,000 distinct CDR3 sequences, around 29% seen once. The sample also formed part of further work on T cells of mothers and their children.

The specimen sequenced was blood. The source of these receptors is a woman between 40 and 55 years old in good health. The CDR3 runs from the conserved cysteine through the conserved F or W. D genes are given only for firm matches. Not all rows give a size; the values are once, few, many and, for expanded clones, a class.

V gene,J gene,clone size,D gene,CDR3 DNA,CDR3 protein
TRBV7-2,TRBJ1-2,many,-,TGTGCCAGCAGCTTAGCGAAGGCCTATGGCTACACCTTC,CASSLAKAYGYTF
TRBV5-1,TRBJ2-5,-,TRBD2,TGCGCCAGCTGCCAAACCCGGACTAGCGGGCCCGTCGAGACCCAGTACTTC,CASCQTRTSGPVETQYF
TRBV5-6,TRBJ2-7,-,-,TGTGCCAGCAGCTTGGGTAGTGTCAGGGTCTACGAGCAGTACTTC,CASSLGSVRVYEQYF
TRBV27,TRBJ1-6,-,TRBD1,TGTGCCAGCAGTAAAGACAGGGGGTCCTATAATTCACCCCTCCACTTT,CASSKDRGSYNSPLHF
TRBV6-5,TRBJ1-1,-,-,TGTGCCAGCACCCGGGGGGCCAACACTGAAGCTTTCTTT,CASTRGANTEAFF
TRBV20-1,TRBJ2-3,-,-,TGCAGCGCTAAAAGGGGTCCTAGCACAGATACGCAGTATTTT,CSAKRGPSTDTQYF
TRBV5-6,TRBJ2-2,-,TRBD2,TGTGCCAGCAGCTTGGAGCGGGGGGCGGCGAACACCGGGGAGCTGTTTTTT,CASSLERGAANTGELFF
TRBV4-2,TRBJ1-1,once,TRBD1,TGTGCCAGCAGCGAGGGGACAGCGGTGAACACTGAAGCTTTCTTT,CASSEGTAVNTEAFF
TRBV9,TRBJ2-1,many,TRBD2,TGTGCCAGCAGCGTAGGCCCTAGCGGGGGGGCCGTTGAGCAGTTCTTC,CASSVGPSGGAVEQFF
TRBV12-3/TRBV12-4,TRBJ2-4,many,-,TGTGCCAGCAGTTTGGGGCCTACTGATCGCAAAAACATTCAGTACTTC,CASSLGPTDRKNIQYF
TRBV25-1,TRBJ1-4,-,TRBD1,TGTGTCAGCAGCGGCCCGGGACAGGGGGGTTTCAGGGCTAATGAAAAACTGTTTTTT,CVSSGPGQGGFRANEKLFF
TRBV28,TRBJ1-1,-,-,TGTGCCAGCAGTTTAGTGCAGGGAGGTCGGGCTTTCTTT,CASSLVQGGRAFF
TRBV20-1,TRBJ1-5,-,-,TGCAGTGCTAGAGAAGCGGCCCACAATCAGCCCCAGCATTTT,CSAREAAHNQPQHF
TRBV7-3,TRBJ1-4,few,TRBD1,TGTGCCAGCAGCCTCAGGGGGTTACGTGAAAAACTGTTTTTT,CASSLRGLREKLFF
TRBV7-2,TRBJ1-2,-,-,TGTGCCAGCAGTCCAGATGGAGGACCTAACTATGGCTACACCTTC,CASSPDGGPNYGYTF
TRBV5-6,TRBJ1-2,-,TRBD1,TGTGCCAGCAGCTGGACAGCAGGGGGAAGCTATGGCTACACCTTC,CASSWTAGGSYGYTF
TRBV27,TRBJ1-6,-,-,TGTGCCAGCAGTTTTAACAGGCAAGGCCTGGGAGGGTCACCCCTCCACTTT,CASSFNRQGLGGSPLHF
TRBV14,TRBJ1-1,-,TRBD1,TGTGCCAACTCAGACTACAGGGGTGACACTGAAGCTTTCTTT,CANSDYRGDTEAFF
TRBV6-2/TRBV6-3,TRBJ2-5,many,-,TGTGCCAGCAGTCCCCTCAGGTCCCCTCCGGTGACCCAGTACTTC,CASSPLRSPPVTQYF
TRBV10-3,TRBJ2-7,many,TRBD2,TGTGCCATCAGTGCGACTAGCGGGGGGGTCCACGAGCAGTACTTC,CAISATSGGVHEQYF
TRBV5-1,TRBJ2-3,-,TRBD2,TGCGCCAGCAGACTTACTAGCGGGGGGGCGACAGATACGCAGTATTTT,CASRLTSGGATDTQYF
TRBV20-1,TRBJ2-3,-,TRBD2,TGCAGTGCTATCCTCCCGCGGGCTAGCGGGGTGCCCCCCAAGTATTTT,CSAILPRASGVPPKYF
TRBV29-1,TRBJ2-7,-,TRBD2,TGCAGCGTTCGACGGGGGGAAACCTACGAGCAGTACTTC,CSVRRGETYEQYF
TRBV5-1,TRBJ2-5,-,-,TGCGCCAGCAGCTTGATTTCGGTAGCCGAGACCCAGTACTTC,CASSLISVAETQYF
TRBV20-1,TRBJ2-1,many,TRBD2,TGCAGTGCTAGAGATGACGGGGGGGCTAATGAGCAGTTCTTC,CSARDDGGANEQFF
TRBV5-1,TRBJ2-7,many,TRBD1,TGCGCCAGTTCTGAACAGGGGGTCGAGCAGTACTTC,CASSEQGVEQYF